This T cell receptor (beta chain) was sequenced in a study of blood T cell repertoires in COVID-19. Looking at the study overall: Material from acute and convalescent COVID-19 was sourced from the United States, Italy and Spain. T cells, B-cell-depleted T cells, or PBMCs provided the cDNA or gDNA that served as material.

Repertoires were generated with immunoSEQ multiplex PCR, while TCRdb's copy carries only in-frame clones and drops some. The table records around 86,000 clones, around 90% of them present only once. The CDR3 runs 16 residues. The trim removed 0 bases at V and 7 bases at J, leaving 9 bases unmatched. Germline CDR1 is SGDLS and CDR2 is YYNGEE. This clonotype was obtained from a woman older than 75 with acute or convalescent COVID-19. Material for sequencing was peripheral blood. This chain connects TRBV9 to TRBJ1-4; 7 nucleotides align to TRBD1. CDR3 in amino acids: CASSVGGLGQSEKLFF. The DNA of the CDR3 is TGTGCCAGCAGCGTAGGGGGTCTGGGACAGAGTGAAAAACTGTTTTTT.